The following is a TCR beta chain sequence with its context. Its matching antigen is unknown. The same CDR3 arises from other DNA sequences in this sample as well. The sample comes from a study of shared clonotypes between healthy human individuals. Study-level points and caveats: Rarefaction revealed incomplete sorted-subset sequencing despite large depth.

Original data processing: With immunoSEQ giving junction-only sequences and no quality scores, filtering differed. This table comes from immunoSEQ multiplex PCR, and its TCRdb copy is limited to in-frame clones, with some not included. V and J calls and clone size are given by that table; D and trimming were obtained from the DNA. The table includes about 820,000 clones, 92% detected once. The naive CD8 population came from CD45RO-negative cells selected for CCR7, without terminally differentiated effector memory CD45RA+ cells. The germline gives CDR1 SQVTM, CDR2 ANQGSEA. The V end was cut by 5 bases, the J end by 2 bases, with 3 bases between. CDR3 length: 10 residues.

The chain couples TRBV29-1 to TRBJ2-5; D gene uncertain. The sequenced sample consisted of naive CD8+ T cells sorted from blood. The source is a man aged 25-45 years in good health. CDR3 sequence (DNA): TGCAGCGTTCGTCAAGAGACCCAGTACTTC. This gives the protein CSVRQETQYF.